Below are 10 T cell receptor beta chains sequenced from a single sample in a study of blood T cell repertoires in COVID-19 (dated by TCRdb to the early 2020s). Library preparation employed the immunoSEQ multiplex PCR assay. Sourced from immuneACCESS, this table was stored by TCRdb with only in-frame sequences that have V and J called. A share of the clones is absent; for the studies checked, an unresolved V gene accounts for under half, and the remainder has no known explanation. For this sample the table gives roughly 150,000 clones, of which 65% to 80% were detected only once. The ten biggest clones cover roughly 8.4% of the sample. The sequencing input was peripheral blood. All receptors come from a man between 60 and 75 years old with acute or convalescent COVID-19.

The V call is TRBV10-3, the J call TRBJ1-1; perhaps TRBD1 as D (6 bases). This CDR3 comprises 14 residues. V was cut by 6 bases and J by 6 bases, with 17 bases left in between. CDR1 and CDR2 from the germline V gene are ENHRY and SYGVKD. The CDR3 nucleotides read TGTGCCATCAGGTCACCAGGGGAGATCGCTGAAGCTTTCTTT. Translation gives CAIRSPGEIAEAFF.

The rearrangement joins TRBV2 to TRBJ2-6, with D unclear. V was clipped by 6 bases and J by 0 bases, with 3 bases between them. The CDR3 length is 13 residues. Germline V gene lookup returns CDR1 SNHLY and CDR2 FYNNEI. CDR3 DNA: TGTGCCAGCAGGAGCTCTGGGGCCAACGTCCTGACTTTC. This encodes CASRSSGANVLTF.

The chain joins TRBV4-1 to TRBJ1-1; D ambiguous. V was clipped by 1 base and J by 1 base, with 10 bases between them. The CDR3 contains 15 residues. Per the germline V gene, CDR1 is MGHRA and CDR2 is YSYEKL. The CDR3 DNA reads as TGCGCCAGCAGCCAAGGTCCCGGTGGGAACACTGAAGCTTTCTTT. Residues: CASSQGPGGNTEAFF.

The chain has TRBV27 and TRBJ1-2, with D possibly being TRBD1 (6 bases). V was pared by 4 bases and J by 4 bases, with 10 bases between. The CDR3 covers 13 residues. Germline values: CDR1 MNHEY, CDR2 SMNVEV (reference sequence). In DNA form, the CDR3 reads TGTGCCAGCAGTTCCCCCAGGGGCTATGGCTACACCTTC. It translates to CASSSPRGYGYTF.

V usage is TRBV7-6 and J usage is TRBJ2-7; no definite D call. Trimming removed 5 bases from V and 0 bases from J, with 8 bases in between. Germline V gives CDR1 SGHVS, CDR2 FNYEAQ. The CDR3 has 13 amino acids. CDR3 residues: CASSLHSSYEQYF. The CDR3, as DNA: TGTGCCAGCAGCCTTCACAGCTCCTACGAGCAGTACTTC.

The rearrangement joins TRBV6-1 to TRBJ2-5; 10 bases align to TRBD1. The J segment lost 5 bases and the V segment lost 3 bases, leaving 3 bases of the junction unmatched. Germline V lookup: CDR1 MNHNS, CDR2 SASEGT. The CDR3 sequence is 14 residues long. The CDR3 loop is CASSERTGGETQYF. The CDR3 region has the DNA TGTGCCAGCAGTGAGAGGACAGGGGGGGAGACCCAGTACTTC.

The chain is built from TRBV4-2 and TRBJ1-2; 9 bases fit TRBD1. This CDR3 contains 16 residues. Trimming removed 3 bases from V and 3 bases from J; junction bases left unmatched: 8. Germline V gene data show CDR1 as LGHNA and CDR2 as YNFKEQ. In DNA, the CDR3 is TGTGCCAGCAGCCAGGCGGGACAGGGCTCGGACTATGGCTACACCTTC. Translating it yields CASSQAGQGSDYGYTF.

The rearrangement links TRBV5-1 to TRBJ1-1; TRBD1 agrees at 7 bases. The CDR3 extends over 16 amino acids. The germline gives CDR1 SGHRS, CDR2 YFSETQ. J gave up 0 bases and V 4 bases, and 9 bases lay outside the gene matches. The CDR3, as DNA: TGCGCCAGCAGCGTGGGACAGCGTATCATGAACACTGAAGCTTTCTTT. Protein sequence: CASSVGQRIMNTEAFF.

Here the CDR3 DNA reads TGTGCCACCAGCGGGACAGGGAATGATGAGCAGTTCTTC. Protein sequence: CATSGTGNDEQFF. The chain has TRBV24-1 and TRBJ2-1; 9 bases match TRBD1. Per germline, CDR1 KGHDR and CDR2 SFDVKD. CDR3 length: 13 amino acids. Trimming cost V 7 bases and J 8 bases; bases outside gene matches: 5.

The chain is built from TRBV25-1 and TRBJ1-1; D is possibly TRBD1 (6 bases). The CDR3 loop spans 12 amino acids. The germline gives CDR1 MGHDK, CDR2 SYGVNS. Trimming took off 6 bases at V and 6 bases at J, with 11 bases between the two ends. CDR3 amino acids: CASRHRDPEAFF. Written as DNA, the CDR3 is TGTGCCAGCAGGCACAGGGACCCTGAAGCTTTCTTT.